The 28 T cell receptor beta chains below were found in one sample sequenced in a study of T cells after posttransplantation cyclophosphamide (dated by TCRdb to 2015 to 2016). Taken with the paper, the label for treatment or condition translates to: high-dose cyclophosphamide on days +3 and +4 as single-agent GVHD prophylaxis. Busulfan and fludarabine conditioning, a related or unrelated marrow graft, and cyclophosphamide on days +3 and +4 were given to PTCy patients. The library was produced with the immunoSEQ multiplex PCR assay. In its TCRdb copy, this immuneACCESS table keeps in-frame sequences only and misses some clones. Where compared with another copy, unresolved V genes explain less than half of these, and the others have no known cause. This sample is represented by roughly 4,400 clones; about three quarters of them were singletons. Roughly a sixth of the sample belongs to the ten largest clones.

This material consisted of PBMCs, taken after an allogeneic stem cell transplant with post-transplant cyclophosphamide. These TCRs come from a female patient aged 50-59 years who received an allogeneic stem cell transplant from a related donor, was CMV-positive, and had no GVHD. Post transplant, some T cells may arise from the graft donor.

The J gene is TRBJ2-2, the V gene TRBV6-5; weak D call: TRBD2 (5 bases). Germline assignment: CDR1 MNHEY and CDR2 SVGAGI. The CDR3 is made up of 15 amino acids. Trimming took 0 bases from V and 7 from J, leaving 12 bases between them. The DNA for the CDR3 is TGTGCCAGCAGTTACTCACGGGGAAGATACGGGGAGCTGTTTTTT. Protein product: CASSYSRGRYGELFF.

V gene TRBV27 combines with J gene TRBJ1-4, with D perhaps matching TRBD1 (5 bases). The V gene lost 0 bases and the J gene lost 8 bases, with 13 bases spanning the gap. The CDR3 runs 15 residues. Germline CDR1 reads MNHEY; CDR2 reads SMNVEV (reference sequence). CDR3 nucleotides: TGTGCCAGCAGTTTATCGCGGCAGGGCGGCGAAAAACTGTTTTTT. It translates to CASSLSRQGGEKLFF. The full variable domain, with the rest looked up from reference TRBV27 and TRBJ1-4, is EAQVTQNPRYLITVTGKKLTVTCSQNMNHEYMSWYRQDPGLGLRQIYYSMNVEVTDKGDVPEGYKVSRKEKRNFPLILESPSPNQTSLYFCASSLSRQGGEKLFFGSGTQLSVL.

The V and J genes are TRBV5-4 and TRBJ1-1; tentatively, D is TRBD1 (6 bases). CDR3 length: 14 residues. CDR1 and CDR2 (germline): SGHNT, YYREEE (reference sequence). The V and J ends lost 4 bases and 3 bases respectively, with 13 bases between them. The DNA for the CDR3 is TGTGCCAGCAGCCTACAGGGAACCGACACTGAAGCTTTCTTT. As protein: CASSLQGTDTEAFF. The whole variable domain, filled in from reference TRBV5-4 and TRBJ1-1, reads ETGVTQSPTHLIKTRGQQVTLRCSSQSGHNTVSWYQQALGQGPQFIFQYYREEENGRGNFPPRFSGLQFPNYSSELNVNALELDDSALYLCASSLQGTDTEAFFGQGTRLTVV.

V is TRBV14 and J is TRBJ2-1; tentatively, D is TRBD1 (5 bases). Between the trimmed V and J ends, which lost 0 bases and 5 bases, there was a span of 14 bases. Germline CDR1 reads SGHDN; CDR2 reads FVKESK. This CDR3 contains 16 residues. The CDR3: CASSQDVGAGDNEQFF. In DNA form, the CDR3 reads TGTGCCAGCAGCCAAGATGTTGGGGCTGGGGACAATGAGCAGTTCTTC. The whole variable domain, remainder taken from reference TRBV14 and TRBJ2-1, is EAGVTQFPSHSVIEKGQTVTLRCDPISGHDNLYWYRRVMGKEIKFLLHFVKESKQDESGMPNNRFLAERTGGTYSTLKVQPAELEDSGVYFCASSQDVGAGDNEQFFGPGTRLTVL.

CDR3 region: CASRGGGEVNQPQHF. The CDR3 DNA reads as TGTGCCAGCAGGGGCGGGGGGGAGGTCAATCAGCCCCAGCATTTT. The chain links TRBV4-2 to TRBJ1-5; D is perhaps TRBD1 (5 bases). The V end was cut by 6 bases, the J end by 3 bases, with 15 bases between. This CDR3 has 15 amino acids. The germline V gene has CDR1 LGHNA and CDR2 YNFKEQ.

The V call is TRBV9, the J call TRBJ2-2, with D possibly TRBD2 on 6 matching bases. This CDR3 comprises 14 residues. Trimming stripped 3 bases from V and 6 bases from J, with 12 bases between. Per the germline V gene, CDR1 is SGDLS and CDR2 is YYNGEE. CDR3 in DNA: TGTGCCAGCAGCGCCTTACTAGCAGCCGGGGAGCTGTTTTTT. Its protein product is CASSALLAAGELFF. Combining the CDR3 with reference TRBV9 and TRBJ2-2 gives the whole variable domain DSGVTQTPKHLITATGQRVTLRCSPRSGDLSVYWYQQSLDQGLQFLIQYYNGEERAKGNILERFSAQQFPDLHSELNLSSLELGDSALYFCASSALLAAGELFFGEGSRLTVL.

This clone was seen only a few times. V gene TRBV2 combines with J gene TRBJ2-2; maybe TRBD2 (7 bases). Trimming left V 5 bases short and J 6 bases short, with 19 bases between. The germline V gene encodes CDR1 SNHLY and CDR2 FYNNEI. The CDR3 has 16 amino acids. The DNA of the CDR3 is TGTGCCAGCAGTAAGGATCAAGGGGGGGCAGCCGGGGAGCTGTTTTTT. It is translated as CASSKDQGGAAGELFF.

The chain combines TRBV19 with TRBJ2-7, with 7 bases aligning to TRBD1. V trimming: 1 base; J trimming: 6 bases; junction bases outside the gene matches: 9. The CDR3 totals 15 residues. Germline V lookup: CDR1 LNHDA, CDR2 SQIVND (reference sequence). CDR3 bases: TGTGCCAGTAGTATAGGGGACAGCTATGTTGGCGAGCAGTACTTC. This sequence encodes CASSIGDSYVGEQYF.

The rearrangement uses TRBV25-1 and TRBJ2-7; 7 positions agree with TRBD2. This CDR3 contains 15 residues. Germline values: CDR1 MGHDK, CDR2 SYGVNS. V trimming: 6 bases; J trimming: 0 bases; junction bases outside the gene matches: 8. The CDR3 loop is CASSGGGGSSYEQYF. DNA of the CDR3: TGTGCCAGCAGCGGGGGTGGCGGGAGCTCCTACGAGCAGTACTTC.

V is TRBV18 and J is TRBJ2-5; tentative D call: TRBD2 (6 bases). The CDR3 runs to 13 residues. In germline, CDR1 is KGHSH, CDR2 LQKENI. Trimming stripped 0 bases from V and 5 bases from J, with 7 bases between. The CDR3 sequence: CASSPPGGETQYF. DNA for the CDR3: TGTGCCAGCTCACCACCGGGAGGCGAGACCCAGTACTTC.

V gene TRBV10-3 combines with J gene TRBJ2-7; D is possibly TRBD1 (5 bases). V lost 6 bases, J lost 5 bases, and 17 bases lay in between. Germline loops: CDR1 ENHRY, CDR2 SYGVKD. The CDR3 sequence is 14 residues long. Written as DNA, the CDR3 is TGTGCCATCAGGGACACTCAACAATCGGACGAGCAGTACTTC. Amino acids: CAIRDTQQSDEQYF.

This clone was seen once. The chain joins TRBV19 to TRBJ1-5; tentatively, D is TRBD1 (6 bases). CDR3 length equals 15 residues. The germline V and J ends were trimmed by 5 bases and 5 bases, with 16 bases remaining between them. CDR1 LNHDA and CDR2 SQIVND come from the germline V gene (reference sequence). CDR3 sequence reads: CASSPWGGLDQPQHF. In DNA form, the CDR3 reads TGTGCCAGTAGTCCCTGGGGGGGGCTTGATCAGCCCCAGCATTTT.

This chain uses TRBV6-1 with TRBJ2-5; possibly TRBD1 for D (6 bases). Germline V gives CDR1 MNHNS, CDR2 SASEGT. The CDR3 is 16 residues long. V was clipped by 1 base and J by 5 bases, with 17 bases between them. This CDR3 reads CASSEGDTTARETQYF. The CDR3 DNA sequence: TGTGCCAGCAGTGAAGGGGACACCACCGCGAGGGAGACCCAGTACTTC.

J is TRBJ2-5 and V is TRBV19, with a tentative D call TRBD1 (6 bases). The V gene lost 3 bases and the J gene lost 8 bases, with 16 bases spanning the gap. Germline CDR1 and CDR2: LNHDA and SQIVND (reference sequence). This CDR3 is 14 amino acids long. The CDR3 region has the DNA TGTGCCAGTAGTATTCAAGGACAGCAACTTACCCAGTACTTC. Translated: CASSIQGQQLTQYF.

The chain carries TRBV28 and TRBJ2-3, with 8 positions matching TRBD2. Germline V gene sequence: CDR1 MDHEN, CDR2 SYDVKM. This CDR3 region has 16 residues. V lost 5 bases to trimming and J lost 1 base; unmatched junction nucleotides: 8. The CDR3 loop reads CASSIIELAGTDTQYF. The CDR3 region has the DNA TGTGCCAGCAGTATTATCGAACTAGCGGGCACAGATACGCAGTATTTT.

The gene calls are TRBV5-4 and TRBJ2-7; the D gene is possibly TRBD2 (5 bases). This CDR3 region has 15 residues. Germline V lookup: CDR1 SGHNT, CDR2 YYREEE (reference sequence). V lost 0 bases and J lost 2, with 12 bases in between. The CDR3 region is CASSLVPGRTYEQYF. The CDR3 bases are TGTGCCAGCAGCTTGGTACCGGGAAGAACCTACGAGCAGTACTTC.

This clone appeared once. The CDR3 DNA is TGTGCCAGCAGTGAGCGGGGGCCTGAAGGCGAGCAGTACTTC. Protein: CASSERGPEGEQYF. This chain links TRBV2 with TRBJ2-7, with D possibly being TRBD2 (7 bases). CDR3 size: 14 residues. The ends were cut back, 3 bases at V and 6 bases at J, with 15 bases in the middle. Germline V gives CDR1 SNHLY, CDR2 FYNNEI.

V and J are TRBV30 and TRBJ1-2; D is undetermined. The CDR3 has 13 amino acids. V lost 0 bases to trimming and J lost 5 bases, with 10 bases between them. Germline V gives CDR1 GTSNPN, CDR2 SVGIG (reference sequence). CDR3 protein: CAWSVLRRYGYTF. CDR3 nucleotide sequence: TGTGCCTGGAGTGTACTCCGAAGATATGGCTACACCTTC.

The chain uses TRBV28 and TRBJ1-2; D is ambiguous. This CDR3 contains 15 residues. Germline CDR1 is MDHEN and CDR2 is SYDVKM. The V and J ends lost 5 bases and 5 bases respectively, with 18 bases between them. Written as DNA, the CDR3 is TGTGCCAGCAGTCCCCCCCTCGGGAACCTATATGGCTACACCTTC. Translation: CASSPPLGNLYGYTF.

The sample holds one count of this clone. The chain is built from TRBV2 and TRBJ2-5; D gene uncertain. CDR1 is SNHLY, CDR2 FYNNEI, per germline. Trimming stripped 6 bases from V and 1 base from J, with 12 bases between. This CDR3 region has 14 residues. The CDR3: CASRPYTFQETQYF. CDR3 sequence (DNA): TGTGCCAGCAGGCCCTATACCTTCCAAGAGACCCAGTACTTC. The whole variable domain, filled in from reference TRBV2 and TRBJ2-5, reads EPEVTQTPSHQVTQMGQEVILRCVPISNHLYFYWYRQILGQKVEFLVSFYNNEISEKSEIFDDQFSVERPDGSNFTLKIRSTKLEDSAMYFCASRPYTFQETQYFGPGTRLLVL.

The CDR3 DNA reads as TGTGCCAGTAGTAGACGACAGGGAGGGAACACTGAAGCTTTCTTT. Its translation is CASSRRQGGNTEAFF. V is TRBV19 and J is TRBJ1-1; 7 bases map to TRBD1. The V gene's germline CDR1 is LNHDA and CDR2 SQIVND (reference sequence). Germline trimming cut 4 bases from V and 1 base from J; bases unmatched to any gene: 6. The CDR3 runs to 15 residues.

This chain connects TRBV5-6 to TRBJ1-4, with 10 bases that match TRBD1. The trim removed 3 bases at V and 7 bases at J, leaving 9 bases unmatched. This CDR3 comprises 16 residues. Looked up from germline, CDR1 is SGHDT and CDR2 is YYEEEE. CDR3 in DNA: TGTGCCAGCAGCTCGGCGACAGGGGGCCGTAGTGAAAAACTGTTTTTT. Its protein product is CASSSATGGRSEKLFF. Variable domain in full (rest from reference TRBV5-6 and TRBJ1-4): DAGVTQSPTHLIKTRGQQVTLRCSPKSGHDTVSWYQQALGQGPQFIFQYYEEEERQRGNFPDRFSGHQFPNYSSELNVNALLLGDSALYLCASSSATGGRSEKLFFGSGTQLSVL.

V usage is TRBV5-4 and J usage is TRBJ1-1; 10 bases fit TRBD1. The germline CDR1 and CDR2 sequences are SGHNT and YYREEE (reference sequence). This CDR3 spans 16 amino acids. J was trimmed by 1 base and V by 3 bases; bases with no gene match: 6. The CDR3 loop is CASSSGTGAPNTEAFF. The CDR3, as DNA: TGTGCCAGCAGCTCTGGGACAGGGGCCCCGAACACTGAAGCTTTCTTT.

J is TRBJ2-1 and V is TRBV11-3; 11 positions match TRBD2. Looked up from germline, CDR1 is SGHNT and CDR2 is YENEEA. This CDR3 is built from 15 residues. V gave up 5 bases and J gave up 4 bases; unmatched junction bases: 4. The CDR3 spells CASSVSGGAYNEQFF. The CDR3 nucleotides read TGTGCCAGCAGCGTTAGCGGGGGGGCTTACAATGAGCAGTTCTTC.

The chain uses TRBV27 and TRBJ1-1; D is unclear. The V and J ends lost 5 bases and 0 bases respectively, with 13 bases between them. Looked up from germline, CDR1 is MNHEY and CDR2 is SMNVEV (reference sequence). CDR3 length: 15 residues. The DNA of the CDR3 is TGTGCCAGCAGTCACCTCTGGCAGATGAACACTGAAGCTTTCTTT. It is translated as CASSHLWQMNTEAFF.

This sequence joins TRBV7-9 and TRBJ1-1, with unresolved D. The CDR3 spans 13 residues. The ends were cut back, 5 bases at V and 1 base at J, with 8 bases in the middle. CDR1 is SEHNR, CDR2 FQNEAQ, per germline (reference sequence). The CDR3 DNA follows: TGTGCCAGCAGCCCCACAAGGAACACTGAAGCTTTCTTT. This encodes CASSPTRNTEAFF.

The chain employs TRBV28 and TRBJ1-5; possible D gene TRBD1, 6 bases. Deletions cut 2 bases from V and 6 bases from J, with 11 bases between. This CDR3 has 14 residues. Germline-derived CDR1 and CDR2 are MDHEN and SYDVKM. CDR3 loop: CASSLQGSVQPQHF. As DNA, the CDR3 is TGTGCCAGCAGTTTACAGGGGTCGGTTCAGCCCCAGCATTTT.

This chain connects TRBV2 to TRBJ1-5; D is ambiguous. This CDR3 has 13 residues. Trimming took 6 bases from V and 4 from J, leaving 10 bases between them. Germline V lookup: CDR1 SNHLY, CDR2 FYNNEI. The CDR3 coding sequence is TGTGCCAGCAGCGTCGATCAGAATCAGCCCCAGCATTTT. Translation gives CASSVDQNQPQHF.